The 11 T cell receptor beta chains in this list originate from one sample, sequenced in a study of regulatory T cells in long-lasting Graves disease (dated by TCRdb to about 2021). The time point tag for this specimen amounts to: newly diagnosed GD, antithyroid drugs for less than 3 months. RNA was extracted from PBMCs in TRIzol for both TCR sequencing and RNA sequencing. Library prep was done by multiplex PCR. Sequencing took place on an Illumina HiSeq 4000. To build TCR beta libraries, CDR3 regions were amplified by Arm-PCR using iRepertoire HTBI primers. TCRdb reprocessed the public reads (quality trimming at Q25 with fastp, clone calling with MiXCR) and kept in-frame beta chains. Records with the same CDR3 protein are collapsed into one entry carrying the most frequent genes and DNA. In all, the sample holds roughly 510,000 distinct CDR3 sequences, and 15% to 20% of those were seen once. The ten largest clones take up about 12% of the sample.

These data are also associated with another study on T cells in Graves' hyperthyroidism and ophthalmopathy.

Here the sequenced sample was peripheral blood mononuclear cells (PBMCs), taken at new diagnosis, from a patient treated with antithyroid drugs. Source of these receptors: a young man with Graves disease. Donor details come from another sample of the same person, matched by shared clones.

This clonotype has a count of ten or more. CDR3 coding DNA: TGTGCCAGCAGCTACGTTTCTGGGGCCAACGTCCTGACTTTC. This gives the protein CASSYVSGANVLTF. The chain links TRBV5-6 to TRBJ2-6; D unresolved. V dropped 3 bases and J dropped 1 base, with 5 bases sitting between them. The CDR3 loop spans 14 amino acids. CDR1 and CDR2 (germline): SGHDT, YYEEEE.

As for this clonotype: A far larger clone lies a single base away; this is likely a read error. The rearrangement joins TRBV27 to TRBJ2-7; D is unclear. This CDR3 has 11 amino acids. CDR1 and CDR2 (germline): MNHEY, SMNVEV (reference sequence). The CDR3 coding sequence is TGTGCCAGCAGCTCCTCCTACGAGCAGCACTTC. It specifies CASSSSYEQHF.

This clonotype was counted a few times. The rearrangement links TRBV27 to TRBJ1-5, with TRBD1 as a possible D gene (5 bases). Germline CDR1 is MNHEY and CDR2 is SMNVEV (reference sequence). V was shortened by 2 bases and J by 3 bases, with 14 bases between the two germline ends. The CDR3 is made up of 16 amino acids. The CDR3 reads CASSLEGKGPNQPQHF. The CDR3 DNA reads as TGTGCCAGCAGTTTAGAGGGGAAGGGGCCCAATCAGCCCCAGCATTTT.

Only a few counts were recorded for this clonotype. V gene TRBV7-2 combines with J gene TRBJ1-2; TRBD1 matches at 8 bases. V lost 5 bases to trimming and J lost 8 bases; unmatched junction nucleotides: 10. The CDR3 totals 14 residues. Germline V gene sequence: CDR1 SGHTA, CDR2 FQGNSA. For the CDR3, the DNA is TGTGCCAGCAGCACCGGACAGGGAATCTACGGCTACACCTTC. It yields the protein CASSTGQGIYGYTF.

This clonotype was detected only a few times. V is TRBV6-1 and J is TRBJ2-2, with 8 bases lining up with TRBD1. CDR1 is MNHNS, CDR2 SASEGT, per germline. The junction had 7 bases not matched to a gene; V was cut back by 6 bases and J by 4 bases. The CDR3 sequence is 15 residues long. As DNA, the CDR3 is TGTGCCAGCAGCGACAGGGGCAGTATCACCGGGGAGCTGTTTTTT. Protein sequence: CASSDRGSITGELFF.

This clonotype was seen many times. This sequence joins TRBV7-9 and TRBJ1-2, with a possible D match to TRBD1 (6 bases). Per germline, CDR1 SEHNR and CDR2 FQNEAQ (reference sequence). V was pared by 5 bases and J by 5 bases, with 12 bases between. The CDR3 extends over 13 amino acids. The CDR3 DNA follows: TGTGCCAGCAGCCTACTGGGGGCTTATGGCTACACCTTC. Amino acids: CASSLLGAYGYTF.

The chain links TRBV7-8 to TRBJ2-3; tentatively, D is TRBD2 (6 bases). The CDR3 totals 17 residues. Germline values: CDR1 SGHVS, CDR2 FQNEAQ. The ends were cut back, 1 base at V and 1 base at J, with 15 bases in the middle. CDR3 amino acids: CASSLGLLAQGTDTQYF. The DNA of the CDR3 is TGTGCCAGCAGCTTAGGATTGCTAGCGCAGGGCACAGATACGCAGTATTTT.

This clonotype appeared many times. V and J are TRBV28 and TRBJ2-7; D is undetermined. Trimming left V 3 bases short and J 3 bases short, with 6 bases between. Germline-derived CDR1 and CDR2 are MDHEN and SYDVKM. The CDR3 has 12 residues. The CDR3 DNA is TGTGCCAGCAGTTTCACCCTCTACGAGCAGTACTTC. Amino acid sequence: CASSFTLYEQYF. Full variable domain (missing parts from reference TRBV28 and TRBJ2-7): DVKVTQSSRYLVKRTGEKVFLECVQDMDHENMFWYRQDPGLGLRLIYFSYDVKMKEKGDIPEGYSVSREKKERFSLILESASTNQTSMYLCASSFTLYEQYFGPGTRLTVT.

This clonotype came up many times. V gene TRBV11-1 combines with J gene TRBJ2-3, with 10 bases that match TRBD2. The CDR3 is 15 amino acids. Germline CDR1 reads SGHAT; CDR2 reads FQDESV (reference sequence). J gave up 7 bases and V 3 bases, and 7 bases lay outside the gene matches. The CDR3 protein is CASSFAGTSDHTQYF. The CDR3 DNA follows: TGTGCCAGCAGCTTCGCTGGGACTAGCGATCATACGCAGTATTTT.

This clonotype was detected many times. The CDR3 loop reads CASSFTGADSPLHF. The CDR3 coding sequence is TGTGCCAGCAGTTTCACAGGGGCGGATTCACCCCTCCACTTT. The chain couples TRBV27 to TRBJ1-6; 7 bases match TRBD1. In germline, CDR1 is MNHEY, CDR2 SMNVEV (reference sequence). Trimming took 3 bases from V and 8 from J; bases not matched to a gene: 4. The CDR3 totals 14 residues.

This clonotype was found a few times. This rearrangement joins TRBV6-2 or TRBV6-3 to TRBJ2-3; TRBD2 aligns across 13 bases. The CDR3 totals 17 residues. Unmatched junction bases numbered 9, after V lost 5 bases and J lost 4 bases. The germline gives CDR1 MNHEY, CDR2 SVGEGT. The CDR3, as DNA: TGTGCCAGCAGTGGCTCTAAGACTAGCGGGGGGTCAGATACGCAGTATTTT. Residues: CASSGSKTSGGSDTQYF.